The rows below give T cell receptor beta chains drawn from one sample of a study of liver allograft versus peripheral blood T cells. One entry per CDR3 protein, called by TCRdb with MiXCR from the reads. The sample carries 3,000 to 4,500 distinct CDR3 sequences, about a sixth recorded once. All receptors derive from a human patient who had a liver transplant. Part of the T cell pool may stem from the graft donor. CDR3s include the opening cysteine and the closing phenylalanine or tryptophan. Fields, in order: J gene, V gene, CDR3 protein.

J: TRBJ2-7; V: TRBV11-3; CDR3: CASSPTRTTDEQYF
J: TRBJ1-6; V: TRBV7-2; CDR3: CASSPGSSYNSPLHF
J: TRBJ2-3; V: TRBV20-1; CDR3: CSARDIRAGGVTDTQYF
J: TRBJ1-5; V: TRBV6-6; CDR3: CASSYRQGLPQPQHF
J: TRBJ1-2; V: TRBV27; CDR3: CAIVQEGNYGYTF
J: TRBJ1-1; V: TRBV6-6; CDR3: CASIKFINTEAFF
J: TRBJ1-3; V: TRBV12-3/TRBV12-4; CDR3: CASSLMGYGNTIYF
J: TRBJ1-2; V: TRBV5-6; CDR3: CASGHRVSRYGYTF
J: TRBJ1-1; V: TRBV3-1; CDR3: CASSRGRAGGTEAFF
J: TRBJ1-2; V: TRBV7-9; CDR3: CASGLTGTNYGYTF
J: TRBJ2-3; V: TRBV20-1; CDR3: CSARSPGQGRTDTQYF
J: TRBJ2-1; V: TRBV7-2; CDR3: CASSLEASGKTYNEQFF
J: TRBJ1-6; V: TRBV18; CDR3: CASSPDRGNSPLHF
J: TRBJ1-6; V: TRBV6-5; CDR3: CASSYSRDRNNSPLHF
J: TRBJ1-3; V: TRBV9; CDR3: CASSPRLGSGNTIYF
J: TRBJ1-1; V: TRBV19; CDR3: CASSSINKQGGTEAFF
J: TRBJ1-1; V: TRBV6-2/TRBV6-3; CDR3: CASRGSTGTEAFF
J: TRBJ1-5; V: TRBV7-2; CDR3: CASSLDPTPNQPQHF
J: TRBJ1-1; V: TRBV7-2; CDR3: CASSLASGGRLRNTEAFF
J: TRBJ1-1; V: TRBV6-5; CDR3: CASSYTREVSEAFF
J: TRBJ1-1; V: TRBV20-1; CDR3: CSAEDGTEAFF
J: TRBJ1-1; V: TRBV15; CDR3: CATSTGTVNTEAFF
J: TRBJ1-5; V: TRBV20-1; CDR3: CSATGGGHSNQPQHF
J: TRBJ2-1; V: TRBV11-3; CDR3: CASSHSDEQFF
J: TRBJ1-1; V: TRBV5-6; CDR3: CASSPGWGADTEAFF
J: TRBJ1-5; V: TRBV18; CDR3: CASSREGDLKQPQHF
J: TRBJ1-4; V: TRBV30; CDR3: CACRRDTNEKLFF
J: TRBJ1-5; V: TRBV6-1; CDR3: CAGGGQANQPQHF
J: TRBJ1-3; V: TRBV14; CDR3: CASSQGGGAGGNTIYF
J: TRBJ2-3; V: TRBV5-4; CDR3: CASSLSTDTQYF
J: TRBJ1-4; V: TRBV6-2/TRBV6-3; CDR3: CASSYLHEKLFF